The 18 T cell receptor beta chains in this list originate from one sample, sequenced in a study of cytomegalovirus exposure and HLA in healthy donors. Method: immunoSEQ multiplex PCR; TCRdb's copy keeps in-frame clones and lacks some. Of 110,000 or so clones listed, over 65% are singletons. Sequencing was done on a sample of PBMCs. Receptors originate from a woman in her thirties in good health and CMV-seronegative.

The chain is built from TRBV18 and TRBJ2-5; 8 nucleotides align to TRBD2. J lost 2 bases, V lost 3 bases, and 2 bases had no gene match. CDR1 KGHSH and CDR2 LQKENI come from the germline V gene. The CDR3 is 14 residues long. The CDR3 sequence is CASSPIAGQETQYF. As DNA, the CDR3 is TGTGCCAGCTCACCTATAGCGGGGCAAGAGACCCAGTACTTC.

CDR3 loop: CARSKWTGIVSTGELFF. For the CDR3, the DNA is TGTGCCAGAAGCAAATGGACAGGGATTGTGTCCACCGGGGAGCTGTTTTTT. The V gene is TRBV5-3, the J gene TRBJ2-2; 8 positions agree with TRBD1. TRBV5-3 is recorded as an ORF, its role being uncertain. Trimming cost V 4 bases and J 4 bases; bases outside gene matches: 12. The CDR3 runs to 17 residues.

DNA of the CDR3: TGTGCCAGCAGCCCACACGTCGGGGTCGAGCAGTACTTC. It is translated as CASSPHVGVEQYF. The chain links TRBV2 to TRBJ2-7, with D tentatively TRBD2 (5 bases). CDR1 SNHLY and CDR2 FYNNEI come from the germline V gene. The CDR3 length is 13 residues. V was trimmed by 6 bases and J by 6 bases, leaving 15 bases between them.

In regard to this clone: The same CDR3 also results from other DNA sequences found in this sample. J is TRBJ2-7 and V is TRBV4-3; 11 bases align to TRBD1. Germline values: CDR1 LGHNA, CDR2 YSLEER. This CDR3 comprises 14 residues. J lost 4 bases, V lost 4 bases, and 3 bases had no gene match. The CDR3 sequence is CASSPGTGGYEQYF. CDR3 bases: TGCGCCAGCAGCCCCGGGACAGGGGGTTACGAGCAGTACTTC.

The chain has TRBV5-1 and TRBJ2-7, with D perhaps matching TRBD1 (6 bases). Between the trimmed V and J ends, which lost 0 bases and 2 bases, there was a span of 12 bases. The CDR3 sequence is 15 residues long. Germline V gene sequence: CDR1 SGHRS, CDR2 YFSETQ. CDR3 coding DNA: TGCGCCAGCAGCTTGGTGGCAGGGGCAACCTACGAGCAGTACTTC. Translating it yields CASSLVAGATYEQYF.

The chain has TRBV7-8 and TRBJ2-5, with D maybe TRBD1 (5 bases). The germline gives CDR1 SGHVS, CDR2 FQNEAQ. V was shortened by 2 bases and J by 7 bases, with 17 bases between the two germline ends. CDR3 length: 15 amino acids. CDR3 DNA sequence: TGTGCCAGCAGCTTACGAGCCCTCCCTCAGGGGACCCAGTACTTC. It translates to CASSLRALPQGTQYF.

The chain uses TRBV6-5 and TRBJ1-5; 8 bases map to TRBD1. The CDR3 totals 14 residues. The junction had 4 bases not matched to a gene; V was cut back by 4 bases and J by 5 bases. Germline-derived CDR1 and CDR2 are MNHEY and SVGAGI. The CDR3 region is CASSFRQGYQPQHF. Written as DNA, the CDR3 is TGTGCCAGCAGTTTTCGACAGGGGTATCAGCCCCAGCATTTT.

This clone was picked up a small number of times. Other DNA variants within this sample encode the same CDR3. V usage is TRBV5-1 and J usage is TRBJ2-3; tentatively, D is TRBD1 (5 bases). V was pared by 0 bases and J by 1 base, with 6 bases between. CDR1 and CDR2 (germline): SGHRS, YFSETQ. CDR3 length: 14 amino acids. CDR3 protein: CASSLGGGTDTQYF. DNA of the CDR3: TGCGCCAGCAGCTTGGGGGGCGGCACAGATACGCAGTATTTT.

The chain has TRBV6-1 and TRBJ1-2, with TRBD1 matching over 7 bases. The V and J ends lost 0 bases and 0 bases, in that order; junction bases with no gene match: 10. Germline CDR1 reads MNHNS; CDR2 reads SASEGT. CDR3 length equals 18 residues. CDR3 DNA sequence: TGTGCCAGCAGTGAAGCGTGGGGATTGGGACAGACTAACTATGGCTACACCTTC. Its protein is CASSEAWGLGQTNYGYTF.

The rearrangement joins TRBV21-1 to TRBJ1-6. TRBV21-1 is labeled a pseudogene. The length of the CDR3 is 17 residues. CDR3 in DNA: TGTGCCAGCACCGGGTGTGTGCTCAGCTCCTATAATTCACCCCTCCACTTT. This gives the protein CASTGCVLSSYNSPLHF.

This sequence joins TRBV9 and TRBJ2-5; TRBD2 aligns across 7 bases. V dropped 0 bases and J dropped 2; count of bases not matched to a gene: 4. The CDR3 covers 15 residues. Germline assignment: CDR1 SGDLS and CDR2 YYNGEE. CDR3 bases: TGTGCCAGCAGCGTAGCCCTCGGGGGGCAAGAGACCCAGTACTTC. It yields the protein CASSVALGGQETQYF.

The rearrangement joins TRBV11-3 to TRBJ1-2; a weak D match, TRBD1 (5 bases). CDR1 is SGHNT and CDR2 is YENEEA in the germline V gene. The CDR3 runs to 12 residues. V lost 3 bases to trimming and J lost 5 bases, with 7 bases between them. The CDR3 sequence: CASSFQGYGYTF. In nucleotides, the CDR3 is TGTGCCAGCAGCTTTCAGGGATATGGCTACACCTTC.

This clone was counted once. The rearrangement links TRBV10-2 to TRBJ1-6, with 9 bases aligning to TRBD1. V shed 4 bases, J shed 8 bases, and the junction held 6 bases outside the gene matches. The germline gives CDR1 WSHSY, CDR2 SAAADI. There are 15 residues in the CDR3. The CDR3 region has the DNA TGCGCCAGCAGTGCTCCGGGACAGGGTTATTCACCCCTCCACTTT. The encoded protein is CASSAPGQGYSPLHF.

This sequence joins TRBV25-1 and TRBJ2-1; 13 nucleotides match TRBD2. V gave up 8 bases and J gave up 7 bases; unmatched junction bases: 2. Germline V lookup: CDR1 MGHDK, CDR2 SYGVNS. The CDR3 spans 13 residues. The CDR3 spells CASLGLAGNEQFF. The CDR3 nucleotides are TGTGCCAGCCTGGGACTAGCGGGGAATGAGCAGTTCTTC.

Concerning this clone itself: The junction shows a germline mismatch at one end, possibly a read error. The chain uses TRBV7-7 and TRBJ1-2; TRBD1 matches 7 bases. The germline gives CDR1 SSHAT, CDR2 FNYEAQ (reference sequence). The CDR3 contains 13 residues. In DNA form, the CDR3 reads TGTGCTAGCAGGTTGGGACAGTCCTATGGCTACACCTTC. Its protein product is CASRLGQSYGYTF.

This CDR3 reads CASSFDRYSYNEQFF. The CDR3 bases are TGTGCCAGCAGCTTCGACAGATACTCCTACAATGAGCAGTTCTTC. V gene TRBV7-3 combines with J gene TRBJ2-1, with TRBD1 as a possible D gene (5 bases). Germline V gene data show CDR1 as SGHTA and CDR2 as FQGTGA. Trimming pared 3 bases from V and 0 bases from J, leaving 9 bases between. The length of the CDR3 is 15 residues.

V is TRBV6-5 and J is TRBJ2-2; perhaps TRBD1 as D (5 bases). Germline CDR1 and CDR2: MNHEY and SVGAGI. Deletions cut 6 bases from V and 6 bases from J, with 14 bases between. There are 14 residues in the CDR3. The CDR3 DNA follows: TGTGCCAGCAGAGCCCCCAGGGTCGCCGGGGAGCTGTTTTTT. Translation gives CASRAPRVAGELFF.

The chain links TRBV19 to TRBJ1-5, with 8 bases matching TRBD1. CDR3 size: 14 residues. Germline V lookup: CDR1 LNHDA, CDR2 SQIVND (reference sequence). V shed 6 bases and J 8 bases; nucleotides not matched to a gene: 9. The DNA for the CDR3 is TGTGCCAGTAGCGCGACAGGGGTGCGGGAGCCCCAGCATTTT. Amino acids: CASSATGVREPQHF.